This passage covers 4 T cell receptor beta chains from one sample sequenced in a study of T cell changes during pregnancy in multiple sclerosis. Using immunoSEQ multiplex PCR, the repertoire was profiled, and TCRdb retains in-frame clones only, with some absent. The data hold 75,000 to 95,000 clones, with 92% observed a single time. The sample consisted of peripheral blood, taken after pregnancy. Receptors originate from a female donor with multiple sclerosis, enrolled in a pregnancy study.

This clone appeared a single time. The chain combines TRBV7-9 with TRBJ2-5; maybe TRBD2 (6 bases). The CDR3 consists of 15 residues. Germline V gene lookup returns CDR1 SEHNR and CDR2 FQNEAQ (reference sequence). V dropped 5 bases and J dropped 2 bases, with 15 bases sitting between them. CDR3 residues: CASSKRGAGQETQYF. CDR3 DNA: TGTGCCAGCAGCAAACGAGGGGCGGGGCAAGAGACCCAGTACTTC.

This rearrangement joins TRBV7-3 to TRBJ1-2, with 9 bases lining up with TRBD1. Germline CDR1 reads SGHTA; CDR2 reads FQGTGA. With 0 bases clipped from V and 8 bases from J, the junction kept 10 bases outside the gene matches. This CDR3 has 16 residues. In DNA, the CDR3 is TGTGCCAGCAGCTTAACCACCGGGACAGGGTTCGGGGGCTACACCTTC. Protein: CASSLTTGTGFGGYTF.

The V and J genes are TRBV9 and TRBJ2-3, with 16 bases identical to TRBD2. V was clipped by 0 bases and J by 0 bases; unmatched bases: 4. There are 19 residues in the CDR3. Germline values: CDR1 SGDLS, CDR2 YYNGEE. The CDR3 DNA follows: TGTGCCAGCAGCGTAGAAGGGACTAGCGGGGGGGCTAGCACAGATACGCAGTATTTT. It is translated as CASSVEGTSGGASTDTQYF.

The rearrangement joins TRBV6-5 to TRBJ2-7, with 7 bases aligning to TRBD2. V trimming: 2 bases; J trimming: 2 bases; junction bases outside the gene matches: 6. Looked up from germline, CDR1 is MNHEY and CDR2 is SVGAGI. The CDR3 covers 15 residues. The CDR3, as DNA: TGTGCCAGCAGTTACGGGGGGGACTTAACCTACGAGCAGTACTTC. It yields the protein CASSYGGDLTYEQYF.